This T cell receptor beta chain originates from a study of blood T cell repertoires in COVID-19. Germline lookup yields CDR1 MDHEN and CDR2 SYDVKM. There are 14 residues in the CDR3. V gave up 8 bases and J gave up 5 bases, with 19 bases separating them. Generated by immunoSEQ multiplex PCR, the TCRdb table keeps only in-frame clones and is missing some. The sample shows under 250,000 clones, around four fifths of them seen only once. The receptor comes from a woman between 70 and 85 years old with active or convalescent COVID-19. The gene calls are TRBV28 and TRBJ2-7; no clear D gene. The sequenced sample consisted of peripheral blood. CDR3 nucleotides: TGTGCCAGCGTTGACTCCCTGGCAAAAAACGAGCAGTACTTC. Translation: CASVDSLAKNEQYF.